This paragraph covers one T cell receptor beta chain sequence. This record belongs to a study of memory CD4+ T cells and cytomegalovirus serostatus. V lost 0 bases to trimming and J lost 7 bases, with 16 bases between them. The CDR3 loop spans 16 amino acids. Germline assignment: CDR1 MNHNY and CDR2 SVGAGI (reference sequence). The method was immunoSEQ multiplex PCR; TCRdb's version includes in-frame clones alone and lacks a portion of them. The data hold some 66,000 clones, with about 75% observed a single time. Single viable CD3+CD4+CD8-CD45RO+ cells were sorted as the memory CD4+ T cells. The chain couples TRBV6-6 to TRBJ1-5; D may be TRBD1 (6 bases). Sequencing was performed on memory CD4+ T cells from blood. This TCR was sampled from an adult in good health and CMV-seropositive. CDR3 in DNA: TGTGCCAGCAGTTACTCGGCGGGGGGCAACTACCAGCCCCAGCATTTT. Translating gives CASSYSAGGNYQPQHF.